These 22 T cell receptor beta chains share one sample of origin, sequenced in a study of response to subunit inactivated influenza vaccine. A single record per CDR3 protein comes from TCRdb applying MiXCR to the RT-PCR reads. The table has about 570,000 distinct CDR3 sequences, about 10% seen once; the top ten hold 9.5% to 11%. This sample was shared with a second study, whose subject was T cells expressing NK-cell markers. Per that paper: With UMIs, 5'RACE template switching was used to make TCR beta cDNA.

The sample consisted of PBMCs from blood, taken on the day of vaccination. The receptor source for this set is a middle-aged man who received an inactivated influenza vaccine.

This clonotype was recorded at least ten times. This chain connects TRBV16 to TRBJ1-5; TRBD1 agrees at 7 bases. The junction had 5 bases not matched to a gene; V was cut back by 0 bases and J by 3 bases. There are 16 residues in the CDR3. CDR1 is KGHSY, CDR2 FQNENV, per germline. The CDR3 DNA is TGTGCCAGCAGCCAATCGGCCAGGGGGTTCAATCAGCCCCAGCATTTT. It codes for CASSQSARGFNQPQHF.

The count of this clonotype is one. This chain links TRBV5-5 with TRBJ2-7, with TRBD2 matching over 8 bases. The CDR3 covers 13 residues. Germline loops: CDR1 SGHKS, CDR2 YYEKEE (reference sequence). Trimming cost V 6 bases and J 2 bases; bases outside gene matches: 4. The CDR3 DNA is TGTGCCAGCACCCGGGAGGGGGCCTACGAGCAGTACTTC. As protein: CASTREGAYEQYF.

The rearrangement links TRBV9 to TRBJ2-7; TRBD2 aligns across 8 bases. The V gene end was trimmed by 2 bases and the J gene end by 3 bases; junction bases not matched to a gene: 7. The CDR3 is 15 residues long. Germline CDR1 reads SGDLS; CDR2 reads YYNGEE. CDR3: CASSVGQAGGYEQYF. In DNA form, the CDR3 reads TGTGCCAGCAGCGTGGGGCAGGCGGGAGGCTACGAGCAGTACTTC. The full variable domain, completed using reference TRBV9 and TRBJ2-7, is DSGVTQTPKHLITATGQRVTLRCSPRSGDLSVYWYQQSLDQGLQFLIQYYNGEERAKGNILERFSAQQFPDLHSELNLSSLELGDSALYFCASSVGQAGGYEQYFGPGTRLTVT.

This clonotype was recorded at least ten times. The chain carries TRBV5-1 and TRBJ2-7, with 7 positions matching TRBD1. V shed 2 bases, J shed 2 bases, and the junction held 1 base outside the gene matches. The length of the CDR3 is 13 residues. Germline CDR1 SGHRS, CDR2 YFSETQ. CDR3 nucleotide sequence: TGCGCCAGCAGCTTCGGGACAGCCTACGAGCAGTACTTC. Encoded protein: CASSFGTAYEQYF.

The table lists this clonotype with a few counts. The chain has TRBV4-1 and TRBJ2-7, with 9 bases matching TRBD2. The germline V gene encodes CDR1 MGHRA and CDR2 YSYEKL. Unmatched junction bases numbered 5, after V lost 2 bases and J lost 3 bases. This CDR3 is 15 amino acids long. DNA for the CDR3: TGCGCCAGCAGCCAACCGACTAGCGGCGGCTACGAGCAGTACTTC. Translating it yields CASSQPTSGGYEQYF.

The CDR3 DNA is TGTGCCAGCAGTTACTCCCGCAGGGGGCAAACCAGGTACAATGAGCAGTTCTTC. It translates to CASSYSRRGQTRYNEQFF. This chain uses TRBV6-5 with TRBJ2-1; the match to TRBD1 covers 8 bases. J was trimmed by 4 bases and V by 0 bases; bases with no gene match: 11. The germline gives CDR1 MNHEY, CDR2 SVGAGI. CDR3 size: 18 residues.

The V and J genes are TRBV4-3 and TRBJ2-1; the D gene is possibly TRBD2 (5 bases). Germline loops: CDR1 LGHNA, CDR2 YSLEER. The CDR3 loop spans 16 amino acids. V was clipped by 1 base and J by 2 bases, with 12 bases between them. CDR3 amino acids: CASSQAKRSTYNEQFF. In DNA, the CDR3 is TGCGCCAGCAGCCAAGCCAAGCGGAGTACCTACAATGAGCAGTTCTTC.

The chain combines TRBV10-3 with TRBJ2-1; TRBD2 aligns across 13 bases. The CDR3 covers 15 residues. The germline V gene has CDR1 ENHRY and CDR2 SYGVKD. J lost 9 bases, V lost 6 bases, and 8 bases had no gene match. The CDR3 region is CAIRTSGGPFGEQFF. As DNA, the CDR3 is TGTGCCATCAGGACTAGCGGGGGGCCCTTCGGTGAGCAGTTCTTC.

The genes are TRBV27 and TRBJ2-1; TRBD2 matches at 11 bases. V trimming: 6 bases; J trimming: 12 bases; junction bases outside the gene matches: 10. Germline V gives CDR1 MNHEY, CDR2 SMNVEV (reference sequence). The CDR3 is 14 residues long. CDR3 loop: CASSKGLAEGRQFF. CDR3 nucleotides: TGTGCCAGCAGCAAGGGACTAGCGGAGGGTCGGCAGTTCTTC.

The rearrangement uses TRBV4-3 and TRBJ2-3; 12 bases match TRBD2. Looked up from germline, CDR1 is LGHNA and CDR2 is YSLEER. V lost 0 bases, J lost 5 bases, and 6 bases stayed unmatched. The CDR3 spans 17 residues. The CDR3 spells CASSQDPTSGRIDTQYF. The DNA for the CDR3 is TGCGCCAGCAGCCAAGATCCCACTAGCGGGAGGATAGATACGCAGTATTTT.

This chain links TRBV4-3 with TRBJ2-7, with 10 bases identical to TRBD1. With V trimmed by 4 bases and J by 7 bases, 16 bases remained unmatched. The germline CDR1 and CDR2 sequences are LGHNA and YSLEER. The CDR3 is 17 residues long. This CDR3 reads CASSPDFRDRGLWEQYF. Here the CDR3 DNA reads TGCGCCAGCAGCCCGGATTTCCGGGACAGGGGATTATGGGAGCAGTACTTC.

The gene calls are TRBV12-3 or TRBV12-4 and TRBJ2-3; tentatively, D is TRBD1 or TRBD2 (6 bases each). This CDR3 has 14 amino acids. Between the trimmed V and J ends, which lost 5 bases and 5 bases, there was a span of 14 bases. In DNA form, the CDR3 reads TGTGCCAGCAGTGTAAGGGGGGCGGAAGATACGCAGTATTTT. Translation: CASSVRGAEDTQYF.

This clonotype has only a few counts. CDR3 amino acids: CASSQEPVAGHYNEQFF. The CDR3 nucleotides are TGCGCCAGCAGCCAAGAGCCCGTAGCGGGCCACTACAATGAGCAGTTCTTC. This chain connects TRBV4-3 to TRBJ2-1, with 7 bases identical to TRBD2. The CDR3 runs to 17 residues. Germline values: CDR1 LGHNA, CDR2 YSLEER. Trimming took 0 bases from V and 3 from J; bases not matched to a gene: 8.

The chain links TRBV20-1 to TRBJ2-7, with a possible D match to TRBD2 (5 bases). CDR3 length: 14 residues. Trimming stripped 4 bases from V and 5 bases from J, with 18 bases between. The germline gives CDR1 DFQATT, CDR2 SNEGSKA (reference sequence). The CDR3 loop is CSATRSLGIHEQYF. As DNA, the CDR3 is TGCAGTGCTACAAGGAGCCTCGGGATCCACGAGCAGTACTTC.

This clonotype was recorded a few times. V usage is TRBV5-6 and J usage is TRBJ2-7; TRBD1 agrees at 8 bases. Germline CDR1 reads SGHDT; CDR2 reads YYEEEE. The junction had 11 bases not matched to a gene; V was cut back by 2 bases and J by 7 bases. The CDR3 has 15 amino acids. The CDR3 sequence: CASSFRTGRYGEQYF. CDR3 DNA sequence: TGTGCCAGCAGCTTTAGGACAGGGCGGTATGGGGAGCAGTACTTC.

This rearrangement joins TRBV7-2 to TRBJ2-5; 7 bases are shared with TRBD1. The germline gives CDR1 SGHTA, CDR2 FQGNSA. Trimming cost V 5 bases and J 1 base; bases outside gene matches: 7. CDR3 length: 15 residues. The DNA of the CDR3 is TGTGCCAGCAGCAAAAACAGGGGACCCCAAGAGACCCAGTACTTC. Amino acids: CASSKNRGPQETQYF.

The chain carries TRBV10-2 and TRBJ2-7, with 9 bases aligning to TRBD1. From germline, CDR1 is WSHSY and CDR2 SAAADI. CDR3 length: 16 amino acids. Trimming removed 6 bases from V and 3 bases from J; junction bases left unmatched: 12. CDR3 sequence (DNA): TGCGCCAGCAGGGATCATACAGGGGGCGGGCACTACGAGCAGTACTTC. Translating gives CASRDHTGGGHYEQYF.

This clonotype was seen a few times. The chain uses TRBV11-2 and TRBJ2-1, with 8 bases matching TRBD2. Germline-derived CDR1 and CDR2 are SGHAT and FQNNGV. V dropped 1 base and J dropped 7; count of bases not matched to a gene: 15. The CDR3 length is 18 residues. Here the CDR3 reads CASSLVVFGRAGGNEQFF. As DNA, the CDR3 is TGTGCCAGCAGCTTAGTCGTTTTCGGGAGGGCCGGGGGAAATGAGCAGTTCTTC.

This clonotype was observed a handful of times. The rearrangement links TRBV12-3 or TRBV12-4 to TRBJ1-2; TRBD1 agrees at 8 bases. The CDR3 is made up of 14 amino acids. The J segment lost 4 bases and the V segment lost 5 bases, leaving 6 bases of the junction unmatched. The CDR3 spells CASSRTGHSYGYTF. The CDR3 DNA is TGTGCCAGCAGTCGGACAGGGCACAGCTATGGCTACACCTTC.

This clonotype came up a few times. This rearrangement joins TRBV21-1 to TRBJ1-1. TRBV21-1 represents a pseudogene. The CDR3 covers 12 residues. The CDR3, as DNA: TGTGCCGACTGTAGGGGACTCACTGAAGCTTTCTTT. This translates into CADCRGLTEAFF.

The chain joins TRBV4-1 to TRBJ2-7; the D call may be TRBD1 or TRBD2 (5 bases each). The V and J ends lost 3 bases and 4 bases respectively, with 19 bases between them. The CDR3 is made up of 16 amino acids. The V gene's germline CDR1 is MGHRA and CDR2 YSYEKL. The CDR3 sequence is CASSQTRDPKAYEQYF. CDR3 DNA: TGCGCCAGCAGCCAGACCCGGGACCCCAAAGCTTACGAGCAGTACTTC.

CDR3 sequence (DNA): TGTGCCAGCAGAACCGACAGGGGTCGGGAGACCCAGTACTTC. As protein: CASRTDRGRETQYF. The chain couples TRBV7-9 to TRBJ2-5; 8 bases agree with TRBD1. The CDR3 spans 14 residues. CDR1 is SEHNR and CDR2 is FQNEAQ in the germline V gene (reference sequence). The trim removed 6 bases at V and 5 bases at J, leaving 8 bases unmatched.